This paragraph covers one T cell receptor beta chain sequence. Its antigen is currently unknown. The data originate from a study of cytomegalovirus exposure and HLA in healthy donors. Notes on the study in general: Specificity of a few CMV-associated chains for CMV antigens was verified in vitro. Rare sequences made up most TCRs, while some public TCRs were found in many donors.

Both 60 Vbeta primers and 13 Jbeta primers went into the PCR. The table came from immunoSEQ multiplex PCR; TCRdb's copy has only in-frame clones and leaves some out. Of 55,000 to 80,000 clones in the sample, 70% to 75% are singletons; the top ten hold less than 7%. Germline assignment: CDR1 SGHAT and CDR2 FQNNGV. Trimming took 1 base from V and 2 from J; bases not matched to a gene: 6. There are 16 residues in the CDR3. The receptor's source is a woman aged 25 to 45 in good health and CMV-seronegative. Material: PBMCs. The rearrangement uses TRBV11-2 and TRBJ2-3, with 7 bases aligning to TRBD2. CDR3 in DNA: TGTGCCAGCAGCTTAGGCATACTAGCGACCACAGATACGCAGTATTTT. It translates to CASSLGILATTDTQYF. The whole variable domain, remainder taken from reference TRBV11-2 and TRBJ2-3, is EAGVAQSPRYKIIEKRQSVAFWCNPISGHATLYWYQQILGQGPKLLIQFQNNGVVDDSQLPKDRFSAERLKGVDSTLKIQPAKLEDSAVYLCASSLGILATTDTQYFGPGTRLTVL.